This T cell receptor (beta chain) was observed in a study of Ad26.COV2.S vaccination and SARS-CoV-2 variants. This clone was observed a handful of times. V gave up 3 bases and J gave up 1 base, with 7 bases separating them. The CDR3 totals 13 residues. Germline lookup yields CDR1 SGHRS and CDR2 YFSETQ. The method was immunoSEQ multiplex PCR; TCRdb's version includes in-frame clones alone and lacks a portion of them. The sample lists some 320,000 clones; about 85% were seen once. Treatment noted: 19 received Ad26.COV2.S at low or high dose, single or two shots; 5 received placebo; per-sample allocation not given. Day 63 following the first vaccine or placebo injection was when the samples were taken.

The input for sequencing was peripheral blood, taken in a trial of Ad26.COV2.S vaccine versus placebo. The sequence derives from a person aged 18-65 years who received the Ad26.COV2.S COVID-19 vaccine or a placebo. The chain links TRBV5-1 to TRBJ2-5; D not certain. The CDR3 loop reads CASSSQSQETQYF. CDR3 coding DNA: TGCGCCAGCAGCTCGCAGTCCCAAGAGACCCAGTACTTC.